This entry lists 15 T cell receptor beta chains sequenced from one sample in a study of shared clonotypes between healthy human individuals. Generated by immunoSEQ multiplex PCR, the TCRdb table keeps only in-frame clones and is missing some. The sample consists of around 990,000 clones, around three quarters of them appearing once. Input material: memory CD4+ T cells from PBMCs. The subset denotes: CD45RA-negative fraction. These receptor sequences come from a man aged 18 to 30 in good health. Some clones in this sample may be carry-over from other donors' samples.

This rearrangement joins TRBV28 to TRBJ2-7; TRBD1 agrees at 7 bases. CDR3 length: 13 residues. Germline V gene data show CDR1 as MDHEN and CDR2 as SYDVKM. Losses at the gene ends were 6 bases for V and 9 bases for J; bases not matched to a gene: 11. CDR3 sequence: CASRSGTALGQYF. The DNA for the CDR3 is TGTGCCAGCAGATCCGGGACAGCTCTCGGGCAGTACTTC. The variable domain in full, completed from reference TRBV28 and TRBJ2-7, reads DVKVTQSSRYLVKRTGEKVFLECVQDMDHENMFWYRQDPGLGLRLIYFSYDVKMKEKGDIPEGYSVSREKKERFSLILESASTNQTSMYLCASRSGTALGQYFGPGTRLTVT.

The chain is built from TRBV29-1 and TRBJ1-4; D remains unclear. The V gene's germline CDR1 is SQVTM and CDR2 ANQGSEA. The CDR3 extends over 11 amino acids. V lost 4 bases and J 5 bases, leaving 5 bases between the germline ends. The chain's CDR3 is CSVGGNEKLFF. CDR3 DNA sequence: TGCAGCGTTGGGGGAAATGAAAAACTGTTTTTT.

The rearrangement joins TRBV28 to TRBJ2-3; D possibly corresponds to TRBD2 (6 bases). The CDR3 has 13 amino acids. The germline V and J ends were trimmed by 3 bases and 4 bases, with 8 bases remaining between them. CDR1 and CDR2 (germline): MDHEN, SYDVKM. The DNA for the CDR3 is TGTGCCAGCAGTTTGGGAGGCTCAGATACGCAGTATTTT. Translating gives CASSLGGSDTQYF.

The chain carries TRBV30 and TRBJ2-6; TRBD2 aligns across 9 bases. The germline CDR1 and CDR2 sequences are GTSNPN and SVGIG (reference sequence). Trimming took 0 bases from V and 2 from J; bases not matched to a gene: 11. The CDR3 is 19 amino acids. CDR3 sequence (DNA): TGTGCCTGGAGTGTACTTAGAATAGCGGGAGTAACTGGGGCCAACGTCCTGACTTTC. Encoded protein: CAWSVLRIAGVTGANVLTF.

The CDR3 region has the DNA TGTGCCAGCTCACCATACGACTCCCGCTCTGGGGCCAACGTCCTGACTTTC. Translated: CASSPYDSRSGANVLTF. The chain uses TRBV18 and TRBJ2-6; D uncertain. V was trimmed by 2 bases and J by 0 bases, leaving 11 bases between them. The CDR3 has 17 amino acids. Germline lookup yields CDR1 KGHSH and CDR2 LQKENI. Combining the CDR3 with reference TRBV18 and TRBJ2-6 gives the whole variable domain NAGVMQNPRHLVRRRGQEARLRCSPMKGHSHVYWYRQLPEEGLKFMVYLQKENIIDESGMPKERFSAEFPKEGPSILRIQQVVRGDSAAYFCASSPYDSRSGANVLTFGAGSRLTVL.

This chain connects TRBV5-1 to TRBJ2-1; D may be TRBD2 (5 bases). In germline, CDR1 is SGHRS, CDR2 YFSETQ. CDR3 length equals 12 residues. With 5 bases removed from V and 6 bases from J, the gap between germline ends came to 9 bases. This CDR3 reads CASSSGINEQFF. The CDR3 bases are TGCGCCAGCAGTTCGGGGATCAATGAGCAGTTCTTC.

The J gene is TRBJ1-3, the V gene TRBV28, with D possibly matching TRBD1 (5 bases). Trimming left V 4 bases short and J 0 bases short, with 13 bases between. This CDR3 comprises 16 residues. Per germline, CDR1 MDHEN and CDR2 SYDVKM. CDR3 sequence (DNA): TGTGCCAGCAGTTGGGGGACGGCGAACTCTGGAAACACCATATATTTT. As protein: CASSWGTANSGNTIYF.

CDR3 nucleotide sequence: TGTGCCAGCAGTTTATTGGGCAGAACCAATGAGCAGTTCTTC. Translated, it gives CASSLLGRTNEQFF. This chain uses TRBV28 with TRBJ2-1; D gene ambiguous. Trimming stripped 1 base from V and 6 bases from J, with 10 bases between. The CDR3 length is 14 residues. Per the germline V gene, CDR1 is MDHEN and CDR2 is SYDVKM. The entire variable domain, with the rest obtained from reference TRBV28 and TRBJ2-1, is as follows: DVKVTQSSRYLVKRTGEKVFLECVQDMDHENMFWYRQDPGLGLRLIYFSYDVKMKEKGDIPEGYSVSREKKERFSLILESASTNQTSMYLCASSLLGRTNEQFFGPGTRLTVL.

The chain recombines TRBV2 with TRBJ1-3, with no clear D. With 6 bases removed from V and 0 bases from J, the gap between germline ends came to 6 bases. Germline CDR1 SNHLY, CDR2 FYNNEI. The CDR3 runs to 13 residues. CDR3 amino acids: CASRMDSGNTIYF. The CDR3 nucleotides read TGTGCCAGCAGGATGGACTCTGGAAACACCATATATTTT.

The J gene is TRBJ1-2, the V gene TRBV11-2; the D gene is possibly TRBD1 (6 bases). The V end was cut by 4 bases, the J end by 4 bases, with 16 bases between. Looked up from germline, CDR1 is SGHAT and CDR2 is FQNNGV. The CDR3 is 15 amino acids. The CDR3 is CASSSPGRGAYGYTF. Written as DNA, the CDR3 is TGTGCCAGCAGCTCCCCCGGGAGGGGGGCCTATGGCTACACCTTC.

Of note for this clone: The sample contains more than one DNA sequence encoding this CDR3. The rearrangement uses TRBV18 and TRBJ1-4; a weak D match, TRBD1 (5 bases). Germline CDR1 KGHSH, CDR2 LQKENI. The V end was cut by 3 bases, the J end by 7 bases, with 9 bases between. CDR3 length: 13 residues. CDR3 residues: CASSPGLIEKLFF. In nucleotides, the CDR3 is TGTGCCAGCTCACCGGGACTTATTGAAAAACTGTTTTTT.

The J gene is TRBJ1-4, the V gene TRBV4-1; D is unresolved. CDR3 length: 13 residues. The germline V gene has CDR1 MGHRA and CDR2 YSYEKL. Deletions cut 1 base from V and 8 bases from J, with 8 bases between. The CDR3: CASSQVVWEKLFF. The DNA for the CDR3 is TGCGCCAGCAGCCAAGTGGTTTGGGAAAAACTGTTTTTT.

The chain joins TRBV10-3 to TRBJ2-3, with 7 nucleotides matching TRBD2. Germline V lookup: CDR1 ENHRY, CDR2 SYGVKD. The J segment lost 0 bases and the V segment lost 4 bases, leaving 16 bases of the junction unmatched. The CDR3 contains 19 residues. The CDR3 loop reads CAISGWLAVASSSTDTQYF. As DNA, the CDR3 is TGTGCCATCAGTGGTTGGCTAGCGGTCGCGAGCTCTAGCACAGATACGCAGTATTTT.

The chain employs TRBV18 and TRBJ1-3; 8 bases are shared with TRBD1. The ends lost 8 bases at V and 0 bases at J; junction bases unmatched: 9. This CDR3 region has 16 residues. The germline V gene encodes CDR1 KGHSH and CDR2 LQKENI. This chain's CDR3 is CASTPGTGASGNTIYF. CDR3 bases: TGTGCCAGCACTCCCGGGACAGGAGCCTCTGGAAACACCATATATTTT.

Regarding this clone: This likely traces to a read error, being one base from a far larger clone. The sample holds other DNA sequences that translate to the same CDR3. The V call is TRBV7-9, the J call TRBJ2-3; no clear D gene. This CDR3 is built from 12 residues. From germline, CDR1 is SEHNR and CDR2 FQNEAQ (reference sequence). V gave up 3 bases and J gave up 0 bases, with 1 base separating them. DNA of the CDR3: TGTGCCAGCAGCTTTAGCACAGATACGCAGTATTTT. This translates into CASSFSTDTQYF.